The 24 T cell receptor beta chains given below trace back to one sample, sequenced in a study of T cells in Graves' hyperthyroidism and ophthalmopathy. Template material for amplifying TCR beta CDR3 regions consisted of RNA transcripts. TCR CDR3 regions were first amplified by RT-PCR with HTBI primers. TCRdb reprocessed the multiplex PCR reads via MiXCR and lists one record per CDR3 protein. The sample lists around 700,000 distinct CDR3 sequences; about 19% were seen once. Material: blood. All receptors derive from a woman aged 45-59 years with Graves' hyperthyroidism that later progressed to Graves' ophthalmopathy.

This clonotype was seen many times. This CDR3 reads CASSELGGGKQYF. The CDR3 nucleotides read TGTGCCAGCAGTGAATTGGGTGGGGGTAAGCAGTATTTT. The chain employs TRBV2 and TRBJ2-3; D may be TRBD1 or TRBD2 (5 bases each). V lost 2 bases and J lost 11, with 14 bases in between. Germline CDR1 and CDR2: SNHLY and FYNNEI. CDR3 size: 13 residues.

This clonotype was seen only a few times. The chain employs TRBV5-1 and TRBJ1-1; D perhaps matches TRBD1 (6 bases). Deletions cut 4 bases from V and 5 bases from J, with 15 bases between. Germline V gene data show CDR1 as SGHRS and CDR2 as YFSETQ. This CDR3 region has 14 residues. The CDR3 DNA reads TGCGCCAGCAGCCCGGGACACCTTAAAACTGAAGCTTTCTTT. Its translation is CASSPGHLKTEAFF. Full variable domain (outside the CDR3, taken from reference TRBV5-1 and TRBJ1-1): KAGVTQTPRYLIKTRGQQVTLSCSPISGHRSVSWYQQTPGQGLQFLFEYFSETQRNKGNFPGRFSGRQFSNSRSEMNVSTLELGDSALYLCASSPGHLKTEAFFGQGTRLTVV.

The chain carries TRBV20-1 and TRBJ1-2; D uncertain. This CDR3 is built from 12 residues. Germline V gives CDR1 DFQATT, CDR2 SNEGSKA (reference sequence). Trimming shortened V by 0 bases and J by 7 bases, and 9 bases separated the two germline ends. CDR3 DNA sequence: TGCAGTGCTAGAGAGGACCTGGGTGGCTACACCTTC. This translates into CSAREDLGGYTF.

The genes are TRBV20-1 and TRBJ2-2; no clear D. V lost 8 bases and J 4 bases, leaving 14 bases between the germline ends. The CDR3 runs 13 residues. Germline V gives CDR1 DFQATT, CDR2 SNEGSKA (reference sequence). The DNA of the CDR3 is TGCAGTCCCGGTCCCCTCGGCACCGGGGAGCTGTTTTTT. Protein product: CSPGPLGTGELFF.

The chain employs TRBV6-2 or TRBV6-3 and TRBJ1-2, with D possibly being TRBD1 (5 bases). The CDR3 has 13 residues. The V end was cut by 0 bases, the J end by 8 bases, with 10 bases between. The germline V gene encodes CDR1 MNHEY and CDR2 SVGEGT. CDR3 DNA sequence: TGTGCCAGCAGTTACTCCGGGGGGGAAGGCTACACCTTC. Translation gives CASSYSGGEGYTF.

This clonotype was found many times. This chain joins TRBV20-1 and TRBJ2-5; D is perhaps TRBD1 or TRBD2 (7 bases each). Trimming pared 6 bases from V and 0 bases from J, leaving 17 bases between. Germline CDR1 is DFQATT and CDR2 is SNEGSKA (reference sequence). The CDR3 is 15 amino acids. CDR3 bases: TGCAGTGCAAGCGACAGGGAGGGGGACCAAGAGACCCAGTACTTC. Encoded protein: CSASDREGDQETQYF.

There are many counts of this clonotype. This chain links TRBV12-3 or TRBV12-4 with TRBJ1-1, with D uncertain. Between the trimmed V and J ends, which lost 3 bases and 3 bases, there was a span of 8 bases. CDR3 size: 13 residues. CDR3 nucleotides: TGTGCCAGCAGTTTGGAAGAAGACACTGAAGCTTTCTTT. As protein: CASSLEEDTEAFF.

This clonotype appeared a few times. CDR3 DNA sequence: TGCAGTGCCACCTTTTCCATTCTTTTGGGACAGGATAATTCACCCCTCCACTTT. Its translation is CSATFSILLGQDNSPLHF. The chain carries TRBV20-1 and TRBJ1-6; 8 bases fit TRBD1. There are 18 residues in the CDR3. Trimming removed 6 bases from V and 5 bases from J; junction bases left unmatched: 18. CDR1 is DFQATT and CDR2 is SNEGSKA in the germline V gene (reference sequence).

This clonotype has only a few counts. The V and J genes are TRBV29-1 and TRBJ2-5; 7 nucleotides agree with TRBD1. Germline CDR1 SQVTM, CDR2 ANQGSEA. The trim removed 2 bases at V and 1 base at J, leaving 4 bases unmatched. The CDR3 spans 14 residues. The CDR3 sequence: CSVEPRTGQETQYF. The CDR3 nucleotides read TGCAGCGTTGAACCGAGGACAGGCCAAGAGACCCAGTACTTC.

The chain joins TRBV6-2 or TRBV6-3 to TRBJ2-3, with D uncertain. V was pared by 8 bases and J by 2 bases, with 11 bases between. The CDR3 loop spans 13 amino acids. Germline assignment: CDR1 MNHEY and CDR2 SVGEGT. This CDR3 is CASRRPTTDTQYF. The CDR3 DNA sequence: TGTGCCAGCCGGCGACCAACCACAGATACGCAGTATTTT.

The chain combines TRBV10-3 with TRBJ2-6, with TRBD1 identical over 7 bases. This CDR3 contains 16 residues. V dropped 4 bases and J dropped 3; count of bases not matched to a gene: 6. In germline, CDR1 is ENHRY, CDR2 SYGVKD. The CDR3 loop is CAISVVQGSGANVLTF. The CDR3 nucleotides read TGTGCCATCAGTGTAGTACAGGGGAGTGGGGCCAACGTCCTGACTTTC.

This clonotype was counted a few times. CDR3 region: CSARMQNTGELFF. In DNA form, the CDR3 reads TGCAGTGCTAGAATGCAGAACACCGGGGAGCTGTTTTTT. The chain uses TRBV20-1 and TRBJ2-2; D is unclear. V was trimmed by 2 bases and J by 1 base, leaving 5 bases between them. The CDR3 runs 13 residues. Germline V gene lookup returns CDR1 DFQATT and CDR2 SNEGSKA (reference sequence).

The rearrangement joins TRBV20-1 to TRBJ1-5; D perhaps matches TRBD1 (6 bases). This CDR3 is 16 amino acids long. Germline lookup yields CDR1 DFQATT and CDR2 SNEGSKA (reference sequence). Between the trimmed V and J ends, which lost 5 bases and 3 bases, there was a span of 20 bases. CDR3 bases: TGCAGTGCTGGGGACATGGGGCGGAGTATCAATCAGCCCCAGCATTTT. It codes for CSAGDMGRSINQPQHF.

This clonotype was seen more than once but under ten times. This chain's CDR3 is CASSARDRAGGAQYF. CDR3 nucleotides: TGTGCCAGCAGCGCCCGGGACAGGGCCGGGGGGGCGCAGTATTTT. This chain links TRBV3-1 with TRBJ2-3; perhaps TRBD1 as D (9 bases). Trimming shortened V by 5 bases and J by 10 bases, and 22 bases separated the two germline ends. This CDR3 contains 15 residues. In germline, CDR1 is LGHDT, CDR2 YNNKEL (reference sequence).

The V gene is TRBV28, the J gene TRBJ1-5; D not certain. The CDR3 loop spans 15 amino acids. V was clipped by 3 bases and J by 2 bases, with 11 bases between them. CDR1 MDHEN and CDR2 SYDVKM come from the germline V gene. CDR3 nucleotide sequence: TGTGCCAGCAGTTTTATCCTGCATGGCAATCAGCCCCAGCATTTT. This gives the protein CASSFILHGNQPQHF.

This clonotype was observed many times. CDR3 protein: CASSPQGETQYF. The CDR3 bases are TGTGCCAGCTCACCACAGGGGGAGACCCAGTACTTC. The V gene is TRBV18, the J gene TRBJ2-5; D might be TRBD1 (5 bases). Between the trimmed V and J ends, which lost 1 base and 5 bases, there was a span of 5 bases. The CDR3 contains 12 residues. Germline V CDR1 and CDR2: KGHSH, LQKENI.

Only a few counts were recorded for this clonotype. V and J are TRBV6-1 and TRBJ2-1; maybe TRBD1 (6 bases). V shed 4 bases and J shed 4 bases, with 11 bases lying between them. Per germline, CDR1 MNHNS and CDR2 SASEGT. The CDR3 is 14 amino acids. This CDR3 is CASSGTDEYNEQFF. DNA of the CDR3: TGTGCCAGCAGTGGGACAGACGAATACAATGAGCAGTTCTTC.

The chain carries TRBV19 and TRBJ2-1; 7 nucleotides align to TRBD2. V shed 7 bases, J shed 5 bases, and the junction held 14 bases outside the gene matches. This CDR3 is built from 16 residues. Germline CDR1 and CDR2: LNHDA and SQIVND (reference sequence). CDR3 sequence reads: CASNPRVQRGNNEQFF. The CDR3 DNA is TGTGCCAGTAACCCAAGGGTCCAGCGGGGAAACAATGAGCAGTTCTTC.

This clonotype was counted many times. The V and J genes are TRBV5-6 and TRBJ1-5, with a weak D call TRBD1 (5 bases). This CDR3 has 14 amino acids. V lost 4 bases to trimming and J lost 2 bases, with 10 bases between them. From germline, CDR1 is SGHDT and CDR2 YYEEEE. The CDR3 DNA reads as TGTGCCAGCAGCGCGGGACGGGGCAATCAGCCCCAGCATTTT. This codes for CASSAGRGNQPQHF.

DNA of the CDR3: TGTGCCAGCAGCTTAGATCTCGAAAATGAAAAACTGTTTTTT. Protein product: CASSLDLENEKLFF. The chain employs TRBV11-2 and TRBJ1-4; D is uncertain. This CDR3 has 14 residues. V was pared by 0 bases and J by 5 bases, with 7 bases between. CDR1 and CDR2 (germline): SGHAT, FQNNGV.

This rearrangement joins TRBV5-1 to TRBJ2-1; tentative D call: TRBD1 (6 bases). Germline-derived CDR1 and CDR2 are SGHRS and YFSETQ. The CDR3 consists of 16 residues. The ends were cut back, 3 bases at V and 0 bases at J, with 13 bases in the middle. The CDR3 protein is CASSSRQELSYNEQFF. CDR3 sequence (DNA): TGCGCCAGCAGCTCCCGACAGGAGCTCTCCTACAATGAGCAGTTCTTC.

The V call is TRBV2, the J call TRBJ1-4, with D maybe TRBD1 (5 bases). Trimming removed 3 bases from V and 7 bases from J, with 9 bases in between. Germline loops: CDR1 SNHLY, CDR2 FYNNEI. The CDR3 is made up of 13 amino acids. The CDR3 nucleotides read TGTGCCAGCAGTGAGGGCAGGGCTGAAAAACTGTTTTTT. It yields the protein CASSEGRAEKLFF.

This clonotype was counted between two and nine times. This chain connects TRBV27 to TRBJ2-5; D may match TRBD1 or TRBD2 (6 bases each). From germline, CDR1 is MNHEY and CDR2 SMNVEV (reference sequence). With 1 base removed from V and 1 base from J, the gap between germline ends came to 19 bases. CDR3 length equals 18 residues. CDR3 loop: CASSLWGRGRGTQETQYF. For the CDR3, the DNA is TGTGCCAGCAGTTTATGGGGTCGGGGGCGCGGGACCCAAGAGACCCAGTACTTC.

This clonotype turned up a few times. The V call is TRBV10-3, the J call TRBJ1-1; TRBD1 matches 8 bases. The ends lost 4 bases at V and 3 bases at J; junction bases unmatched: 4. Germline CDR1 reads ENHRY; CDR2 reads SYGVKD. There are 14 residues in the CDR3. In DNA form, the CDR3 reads TGTGCCATCAGTGGACAGGGGTTCGACACTGAAGCTTTCTTT. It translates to CAISGQGFDTEAFF.